One and the same sample provided the 26 T cell receptor beta chains below, sequenced in a study of T cells in Graves' hyperthyroidism and ophthalmopathy. RNA transcripts provided the source from which TCR beta CDR3 regions were amplified. When the TCR CDR3 underwent first-round RT-PCR, the HTBI primer set was used. TCRdb re-analysed the multiplex PCR reads in MiXCR, keeping a single row per CDR3 protein. The repertoire holds roughly 360,000 distinct CDR3 sequences, with about 13% as singletons. Sequencing was performed on blood. These receptors were collected from a man aged 25 to 45 with Graves' hyperthyroidism that later progressed to Graves' ophthalmopathy.

This clonotype appeared many times. The CDR3 nucleotides read TGTGCCAGCACCGGACAGGGGGTCGAGCAGTACTTC. Residues: CASTGQGVEQYF. The chain carries TRBV7-8 and TRBJ2-7, with 10 positions matching TRBD1. Germline loops: CDR1 SGHVS, CDR2 FQNEAQ. V gave up 7 bases and J gave up 6 bases; unmatched junction bases: 3. CDR3 length: 12 residues.

This rearrangement joins TRBV9 to TRBJ1-3; D call uncertain. Trimming stripped 4 bases from V and 0 bases from J, with 11 bases between. This CDR3 comprises 15 residues. CDR1 and CDR2 from the germline V gene are SGDLS and YYNGEE. Here the CDR3 DNA reads TGTGCCAGCAGCCCCGGACTGAGCTCTGGAAACACCATATATTTT. Residues: CASSPGLSSGNTIYF. Together with reference TRBV9 and TRBJ1-3, the CDR3 gives the full variable domain: DSGVTQTPKHLITATGQRVTLRCSPRSGDLSVYWYQQSLDQGLQFLIQYYNGEERAKGNILERFSAQQFPDLHSELNLSSLELGDSALYFCASSPGLSSGNTIYFGEGSWLTVV.

This clonotype has just a few counts. The chain uses TRBV7-8 and TRBJ2-5, with D possibly being TRBD1 or TRBD2 (7 bases each). The CDR3 has 15 amino acids. Trimming removed 0 bases at V and 4 bases at J, with 12 bases between. Germline CDR1 reads SGHVS; CDR2 reads FQNEAQ. CDR3 sequence reads: CASSLAPGGGETQYF. In DNA form, the CDR3 reads TGTGCCAGCAGCTTAGCGCCAGGGGGGGGAGAGACCCAGTACTTC.

Ten or more counts support this clonotype. The J gene is TRBJ2-7, the V gene TRBV7-9; 8 nucleotides align to TRBD1. The J segment lost 5 bases and the V segment lost 7 bases, leaving 4 bases of the junction unmatched. The CDR3 is 12 amino acids. From germline, CDR1 is SEHNR and CDR2 FQNEAQ (reference sequence). CDR3 in amino acids: CASTRGLNEQYF. In DNA, the CDR3 is TGTGCCAGCACCAGGGGGCTCAACGAGCAGTACTTC.

The chain has TRBV5-1 and TRBJ1-4; D is unclear. The V end lost 2 bases, the J end lost 12 bases, and 14 bases lay between the germline ends. Looked up from germline, CDR1 is SGHRS and CDR2 is YFSETQ. This CDR3 region has 13 residues. This CDR3 reads CASSFEGFEELFF. In DNA, the CDR3 is TGCGCCAGCAGCTTCGAGGGTTTCGAAGAACTGTTTTTT.

This clonotype has more than one count but fewer than ten. V gene TRBV6-1 combines with J gene TRBJ2-2; 9 bases line up with TRBD1. Trimming removed 7 bases from V and 4 bases from J; junction bases left unmatched: 7. This CDR3 has 15 residues. The V gene's germline CDR1 is MNHNS and CDR2 SASEGT. The CDR3 reads CASTGTGSTTGELFF. CDR3 bases: TGTGCCAGCACCGGGACAGGGTCCACCACCGGGGAGCTGTTTTTT.

This clonotype was seen ten or more times. This chain connects TRBV5-1 to TRBJ2-3; D not certain. The CDR3 consists of 14 residues. Per the germline V gene, CDR1 is SGHRS and CDR2 is YFSETQ. The ends were cut back, 0 bases at V and 6 bases at J, with 11 bases in the middle. This chain's CDR3 is CASSLAPRADTQYF. The CDR3 DNA follows: TGCGCCAGCAGCTTGGCTCCGCGCGCGGATACGCAGTATTTT.

This clonotype was seen repeatedly, ten times or more. The genes are TRBV27 and TRBJ1-5; the D is unclear. The germline V and J ends were trimmed by 5 bases and 5 bases, with 10 bases remaining between them. Per the germline V gene, CDR1 is MNHEY and CDR2 is SMNVEV (reference sequence). The CDR3 runs 13 residues. The CDR3 spells CASSHLKDQPQHF. In DNA form, the CDR3 reads TGTGCCAGCAGTCATCTGAAAGATCAGCCCCAGCATTTT.

In its sample, this clonotype was seen many times. This chain joins TRBV20-1 and TRBJ2-1; possibly TRBD2 for D (6 bases). The CDR3 is made up of 15 amino acids. Trimming left V 1 base short and J 2 bases short, with 12 bases between. The germline CDR1 and CDR2 sequences are DFQATT and SNEGSKA (reference sequence). Here the CDR3 reads CSARVLTSPYNEQFF. The CDR3, as DNA: TGCAGTGCTAGAGTCCTCACTAGCCCCTACAATGAGCAGTTCTTC.

This clonotype was counted only a few times. V usage is TRBV5-1 and J usage is TRBJ2-7, with 7 bases identical to TRBD1. Germline CDR1 SGHRS, CDR2 YFSETQ. This CDR3 region has 14 residues. V lost 1 base and J lost 2; bases outside the gene matches: 3. CDR3 bases: TGCGCCAGCAGCTTGTGGGACAGTACCTACGAGCAGTACTTC. Its protein is CASSLWDSTYEQYF.

This clonotype was counted only a few times. V and J are TRBV20-1 and TRBJ2-1; 8 bases fit TRBD2. Per germline, CDR1 DFQATT and CDR2 SNEGSKA (reference sequence). J gave up 0 bases and V 6 bases, and 13 bases lay outside the gene matches. CDR3 length equals 17 residues. This chain's CDR3 is CSASRRGGGPSYNEQFF. CDR3 sequence (DNA): TGCAGTGCCTCCAGGCGGGGCGGGGGGCCCTCCTACAATGAGCAGTTCTTC.

V is TRBV5-1 and J is TRBJ2-7; TRBD1 matches at 7 bases. Germline V gene sequence: CDR1 SGHRS, CDR2 YFSETQ. CDR3 size: 15 residues. The J segment lost 6 bases and the V segment lost 2 bases, leaving 11 bases of the junction unmatched. CDR3: CASSFREDRVREQYF. The CDR3 nucleotides are TGCGCCAGCAGCTTCCGAGAAGACAGGGTCCGCGAGCAGTACTTC.

This clonotype came up a few times. The CDR3 spells CASSLWGESPLGYTF. The CDR3 DNA reads TGTGCCAGCAGTTTATGGGGAGAGAGCCCGCTTGGCTACACCTTC. This sequence joins TRBV27 and TRBJ1-2; D gene uncertain. Trimming pared 1 base from V and 7 bases from J, leaving 16 bases between. This CDR3 has 15 amino acids. Germline V gene sequence: CDR1 MNHEY, CDR2 SMNVEV (reference sequence).

This clonotype was counted at least ten times. The J gene is TRBJ2-7, the V gene TRBV3-1; a weak D match, TRBD1 (6 bases). The CDR3 contains 13 residues. With 3 bases removed from V and 6 bases from J, the gap between germline ends came to 12 bases. In germline, CDR1 is LGHDT, CDR2 YNNKEL (reference sequence). CDR3 DNA sequence: TGTGCCAGCAGCCAGAGGACAGAAGCCGAGCAGTACTTC. Translation: CASSQRTEAEQYF.

This clonotype has ten or more counts. The V gene is TRBV18, the J gene TRBJ1-1; 7 bases are a match to TRBD1. The CDR3 extends over 18 amino acids. After removal of 1 base from V and 6 bases from J, the junction contained 17 bases not matched to a gene. Germline assignment: CDR1 KGHSH and CDR2 LQKENI. CDR3 nucleotide sequence: TGTGCCAGCTCACCACGCGTACGGTACCCGGCAGGGGGGCCTGAAGCTTTCTTT. The encoded protein is CASSPRVRYPAGGPEAFF.

This clonotype was counted only a few times. The chain carries TRBV20-1 and TRBJ2-2, with a weak D call TRBD2 (7 bases). The CDR3 is 16 residues long. The germline V gene encodes CDR1 DFQATT and CDR2 SNEGSKA (reference sequence). V lost 3 bases and J lost 5, with 19 bases in between. CDR3 sequence (DNA): TGCAGTGCTAGTAGTTGGCGGGGGCCGCGGACCGGGGAGCTGTTTTTT. Protein: CSASSWRGPRTGELFF.

This clonotype was seen at least ten times. The chain couples TRBV11-3 to TRBJ2-1; D ambiguous. The CDR3 is 16 amino acids. Per the germline V gene, CDR1 is SGHNT and CDR2 is YENEEA. V gave up 1 base and J gave up 0 bases, with 10 bases separating them. CDR3 DNA: TGTGCCAGCAGCTTAGTATTTTCGAGCTCCTACAATGAGCAGTTCTTC. This translates into CASSLVFSSSYNEQFF.

This clonotype has at least ten counts. The gene calls are TRBV7-9 and TRBJ1-1; unclear D gene. Trimming removed 5 bases at V and 3 bases at J, with 13 bases between. The CDR3 runs to 14 residues. Germline V CDR1 and CDR2: SEHNR, FQNEAQ (reference sequence). The CDR3 region has the DNA TGTGCCAGCAGCCCACACGACAAAGACACTGAAGCTTTCTTT. Its translation: CASSPHDKDTEAFF.

This clonotype came up many times. The chain has TRBV18 and TRBJ2-5; a weak D match, TRBD1 (6 bases). The CDR3 spans 13 residues. Deletions cut 3 bases from V and 2 bases from J, with 7 bases between. CDR1 and CDR2 (germline): KGHSH, LQKENI. The CDR3 DNA sequence: TGTGCCAGCTCACCCGGGACACAAGAGACCCAGTACTTC. It specifies CASSPGTQETQYF.

This clonotype was detected only a few times. The chain couples TRBV9 to TRBJ2-1; TRBD2 agrees at 13 bases. Germline CDR1 and CDR2: SGDLS and YYNGEE. The CDR3 length is 15 residues. V trimming: 4 bases; J trimming: 9 bases; junction bases outside the gene matches: 7. The CDR3 nucleotides are TGTGCCAGCAGCTTCAGGACTAGCGGGGGTGGTGAGCAGTTCTTC. This gives the protein CASSFRTSGGGEQFF.

This clonotype was seen ten or more times. The chain carries TRBV10-1 and TRBJ1-4; D perhaps matches TRBD1 (5 bases). V was pared by 9 bases and J by 3 bases, with 14 bases between. CDR3 length equals 14 residues. In germline, CDR1 is WNHNN, CDR2 SYGVQD (reference sequence). The CDR3 sequence: CARMLQGANEKLFF. DNA of the CDR3: TGCGCCAGGATGCTCCAGGGCGCTAATGAAAAACTGTTTTTT.

V usage is TRBV29-1 and J usage is TRBJ2-7, with no clear D. Trimming took 2 bases from V and 4 from J, leaving 12 bases between them. The CDR3 consists of 13 residues. Germline CDR1 is SQVTM and CDR2 is ANQGSEA. In DNA, the CDR3 is TGCAGCGTTGAAATACGGATCGGGTACGAGCAGTACTTC. It encodes CSVEIRIGYEQYF.

The CDR3 sequence: CASSFGAGGYTF. DNA of the CDR3: TGTGCCAGCAGCTTCGGTGCTGGGGGCTACACCTTC. This sequence joins TRBV5-8 and TRBJ1-2; D unclear. CDR1 and CDR2 (germline): SGHTS, YDEGEE. V was trimmed by 2 bases and J by 8 bases, leaving 10 bases between them. The CDR3 runs to 12 residues.

Ten or more counts support this clonotype. J is TRBJ2-7 and V is TRBV20-1; 7 nucleotides match TRBD1. Trimming cost V 5 bases and J 0 bases; bases outside gene matches: 7. Germline loops: CDR1 DFQATT, CDR2 SNEGSKA (reference sequence). The CDR3 runs to 14 residues. In nucleotides, the CDR3 is TGCAGTGCTTCCGGGACAGCGAGCTCCTACGAGCAGTACTTC. It codes for CSASGTASSYEQYF.

This clonotype was detected ten times or more. J is TRBJ2-7 and V is TRBV7-9, with 9 bases aligning to TRBD1. From germline, CDR1 is SEHNR and CDR2 FQNEAQ (reference sequence). V dropped 5 bases and J dropped 0; count of bases not matched to a gene: 11. The CDR3 consists of 17 residues. The CDR3 coding sequence is TGTGCCAGCAGCACGGGACAGGGCATAGTACCCTCCTACGAGCAGTACTTC. Its protein product is CASSTGQGIVPSYEQYF.

This clonotype was seen only once. The chain carries TRBV5-6 and TRBJ1-2; TRBD1 agrees at 10 bases. In germline, CDR1 is SGHDT, CDR2 YYEEEE. V shed 2 bases and J 5 bases; nucleotides not matched to a gene: 6. The CDR3 extends over 15 amino acids. CDR3 sequence reads: CASSLLDRGTYGYTF. The DNA of the CDR3 is TGTGCCAGCAGCTTACTGGACAGGGGGACGTATGGCTACACCTTC.